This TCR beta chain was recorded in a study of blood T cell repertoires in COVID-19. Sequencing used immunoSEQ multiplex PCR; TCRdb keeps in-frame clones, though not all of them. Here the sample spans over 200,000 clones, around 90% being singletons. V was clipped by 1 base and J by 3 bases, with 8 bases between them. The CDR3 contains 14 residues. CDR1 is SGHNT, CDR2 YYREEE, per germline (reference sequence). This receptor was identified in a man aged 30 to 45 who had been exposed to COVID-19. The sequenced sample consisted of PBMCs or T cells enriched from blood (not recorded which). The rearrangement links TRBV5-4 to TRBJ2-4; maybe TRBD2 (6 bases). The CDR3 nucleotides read TGTGCCAGCAGCTTGATGGAGGGCAAAAACATTCAGTACTTC. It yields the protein CASSLMEGKNIQYF. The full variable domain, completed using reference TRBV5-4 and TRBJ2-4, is ETGVTQSPTHLIKTRGQQVTLRCSSQSGHNTVSWYQQALGQGPQFIFQYYREEENGRGNFPPRFSGLQFPNYSSELNVNALELDDSALYLCASSLMEGKNIQYFGAGTRLSVL.